Below are 21 T cell receptor beta chains sequenced from a single sample in a study of blood T cell repertoires in COVID-19 (dated by TCRdb to about 2020). The library was produced with the immunoSEQ multiplex PCR assay. This is the immuneACCESS table as TCRdb keeps it, with only in-frame sequences that have V and J called. A part of the clones is gone; compared with another copy, unresolved V genes explain less than half, and the rest is unexplained. Across this sample there are approximately 110,000 clones, with approximately 85% seen only once. The ten largest clones add up to more than 3% of the sample. The sample consisted of peripheral blood. All receptors come from a middle-aged man with acute or convalescent COVID-19.

The chain links TRBV6-1 to TRBJ1-5; possible D gene TRBD1, 5 bases. This CDR3 comprises 14 residues. Trimming removed 3 bases at V and 3 bases at J, with 9 bases between. Germline V gene data show CDR1 as MNHNS and CDR2 as SASEGT. The CDR3 sequence: CASSEIRANQPQHF. DNA of the CDR3: TGTGCCAGCAGTGAGATCAGGGCCAATCAGCCCCAGCATTTT.

The chain joins TRBV7-2 to TRBJ1-4; D gene uncertain. The CDR3 totals 14 residues. Germline V gives CDR1 SGHTA, CDR2 FQGNSA. V gave up 4 bases and J gave up 7 bases, with 13 bases separating them. The CDR3 loop is CASSYPGIREKLFF. DNA of the CDR3: TGTGCCAGCAGCTACCCGGGGATTCGTGAAAAACTGTTTTTT. The full variable domain, in which reference TRBV7-2 and TRBJ1-4 provide the parts outside the CDR3, is GAGVSQSPSNKVTEKGKDVELRCDPISGHTALYWYRQSLGQGLEFLIYFQGNSAPDKSGLPSDRFSAERTGGSVSTLTIQRTQQEDSAVYLCASSYPGIREKLFFGSGTQLSVL.

The V call is TRBV3-1 (or the pseudogene TRBV3-2), the J call TRBJ1-3; D is unresolved. CDR1 is LGHDT, CDR2 YNNKEL, per germline (reference sequence). The CDR3 contains 13 residues. V shed 2 bases and J shed 6 bases, with 8 bases lying between them. CDR3 sequence (DNA): TGTGCCAGCAGCCAACTGCGGGAAAACACCATATATTTT. Protein sequence: CASSQLRENTIYF.

This clone was seen a handful of times. This chain links TRBV27 with TRBJ1-6; D may be TRBD1 (6 bases). The CDR3 sequence is 17 residues long. V was pared by 2 bases and J by 5 bases, with 16 bases between. CDR1 and CDR2 from the germline V gene are MNHEY and SMNVEV (reference sequence). The CDR3 protein is CASSLKTWTVHNSPLHF. The CDR3 nucleotides are TGTGCCAGCAGTTTAAAAACGTGGACAGTCCATAATTCACCCCTCCACTTT.

This clone was seen only once. The rearrangement links TRBV9 to TRBJ1-1; D unclear. Germline lookup yields CDR1 SGDLS and CDR2 YYNGEE. The CDR3 consists of 13 residues. Between the trimmed V and J ends, which lost 3 bases and 1 base, there was a span of 7 bases. CDR3 nucleotide sequence: TGTGCCAGCAGCGCCCGGGAGAACACTGAAGCTTTCTTT. It is translated as CASSARENTEAFF.

V is TRBV7-9 and J is TRBJ2-3; possible D gene TRBD1, 5 bases. V was trimmed by 5 bases and J by 4 bases, leaving 16 bases between them. Germline CDR1 SEHNR, CDR2 FQNEAQ (reference sequence). The CDR3 contains 15 residues. The CDR3 DNA is TGTGCCAGCAGCCTCTTAGGTTGGGGCTCAGATACGCAGTATTTT. Protein sequence: CASSLLGWGSDTQYF.

This chain joins TRBV4-1 and TRBJ2-7, with a possible D match to TRBD2 (5 bases). The CDR3 loop spans 15 amino acids. Between the trimmed V and J ends, which lost 0 bases and 2 bases, there was a span of 11 bases. The germline gives CDR1 MGHRA, CDR2 YSYEKL. The CDR3 is CASSQDSARTYEQYF. The CDR3, as DNA: TGCGCCAGCAGCCAAGATAGCGCCAGAACCTACGAGCAGTACTTC.

The genes are TRBV10-2 and TRBJ2-7; 10 bases are shared with TRBD2. J was trimmed by 3 bases and V by 5 bases; bases with no gene match: 4. Germline CDR1 is WSHSY and CDR2 is SAAADI. This CDR3 is 14 amino acids long. The CDR3 DNA reads TGCGCCAGCAGTAGCGGGGGGGCCTTCTACGAGCAGTACTTC. Translated: CASSSGGAFYEQYF.

In its sample, this clone was seen once. CDR3 amino acids: CASSLQGVEQYF. DNA for the CDR3: TGTGCCAGCAGTCTACAGGGAGTAGAGCAGTACTTC. This chain connects TRBV6-6 to TRBJ2-7; D perhaps matches TRBD1 (6 bases). The V gene lost 5 bases and the J gene lost 7 bases, with 12 bases spanning the gap. CDR1 is MNHNY and CDR2 is SVGAGI in the germline V gene (reference sequence). This CDR3 region has 12 residues.

This chain joins TRBV18 and TRBJ2-3; D perhaps matches TRBD1 (6 bases). CDR1 KGHSH and CDR2 LQKENI come from the germline V gene. V was trimmed by 3 bases and J by 2 bases, leaving 12 bases between them. CDR3 length: 15 amino acids. CDR3 protein: CASSPRRQDTDTQYF. DNA for the CDR3: TGTGCCAGCTCACCGCGGAGACAGGACACAGATACGCAGTATTTT.

The chain is built from TRBV11-1 and TRBJ2-3, with 8 nucleotides matching TRBD1. Germline loops: CDR1 SGHAT, CDR2 FQDESV (reference sequence). The trim removed 3 bases at V and 0 bases at J, leaving 2 bases unmatched. The CDR3 sequence is 15 residues long. CDR3 in amino acids: CASSFRQGSTDTQYF. The CDR3 DNA reads TGTGCCAGCAGCTTCCGACAGGGGAGCACAGATACGCAGTATTTT.

The CDR3 sequence: CASSEWLATSYNEQFF. CDR3 nucleotide sequence: TGCGCCAGCAGTGAGTGGCTAGCGACCTCCTACAATGAGCAGTTCTTC. The V and J genes are TRBV10-2 and TRBJ2-1; D is possibly TRBD2 (6 bases). The germline V and J ends were trimmed by 1 base and 0 bases, with 10 bases remaining between them. This CDR3 is built from 16 residues. Germline V gene sequence: CDR1 WSHSY, CDR2 SAAADI.

The rearrangement joins TRBV30 to TRBJ2-1, with D perhaps TRBD2 (5 bases). The CDR3 loop spans 12 amino acids. Germline V lookup: CDR1 GTSNPN, CDR2 SVGIG (reference sequence). The CDR3 is CGIGRTHNEQFF. CDR3 coding DNA: TGTGGAATAGGGCGGACTCACAATGAGCAGTTCTTC. The full variable domain, its missing parts supplied by reference TRBV30 and TRBJ2-1, is SQTIHQWPATLVQPVGSPLSLECTVEGTSNPNLYWYRQAAGRGLQLLFYSVGIGQISSEVPQNLSASRPQDRQFILSSKKLLLSDSGFYLCGIGRTHNEQFFGPGTRLTVL.

This clone was observed once. The rearrangement uses TRBV12-5 and TRBJ2-1, with D possibly matching TRBD2 (5 bases). V lost 0 bases and J 5 bases, leaving 14 bases between the germline ends. CDR3 length: 16 amino acids. Germline V gene data show CDR1 as LGHNT and CDR2 as FRNRAP. The CDR3 sequence is CASGLVLPASNNEQFF. CDR3 nucleotides: TGTGCTAGTGGTTTGGTATTACCCGCTAGCAACAATGAGCAGTTCTTC. The whole variable domain, filled in from reference TRBV12-5 and TRBJ2-1, reads DARVTQTPRHKVTEMGQEVTMRCQPILGHNTVFWYRQTMMQGLELLAYFRNRAPLDDSGMPKDRFSAEMPDATLATLKIQPSEPRDSAVYFCASGLVLPASNNEQFFGPGTRLTVL.

This clone was detected once. The chain couples TRBV7-2 to TRBJ2-3, with 10 bases aligning to TRBD2. V lost 5 bases, J lost 4 bases, and 9 bases stayed unmatched. In germline, CDR1 is SGHTA, CDR2 FQGNSA. CDR3 length: 16 amino acids. The CDR3 DNA reads TGTGCCAGCAGCCACCTACTAGCGGGAAGCTCAGATACGCAGTATTTT. Translation gives CASSHLLAGSSDTQYF.

The gene calls are TRBV4-1 and TRBJ1-5, with D tentatively TRBD1 (5 bases). Germline CDR1 and CDR2: MGHRA and YSYEKL. The V gene lost 3 bases and the J gene lost 5 bases, with 11 bases spanning the gap. The CDR3 contains 14 residues. The CDR3 region is CASSQGQGYQPQHF. In DNA form, the CDR3 reads TGCGCCAGCAGCCAGGGCCAGGGTTATCAGCCCCAGCATTTT.

The chain recombines TRBV4-2 with TRBJ2-6; TRBD1 might be the D (5 bases). Germline V gene lookup returns CDR1 LGHNA and CDR2 YNFKEQ. The CDR3 spans 17 residues. Trimming removed 3 bases at V and 0 bases at J, with 12 bases between. As DNA, the CDR3 is TGTGCCAGCAGCCAGGCGGACACCCGCTCTGGGGCCAACGTCCTGACTTTC. It encodes CASSQADTRSGANVLTF.

The table lists this clone with a count of one. The V and J genes are TRBV4-2 and TRBJ2-7, with 10 nucleotides matching TRBD2. Germline-derived CDR1 and CDR2 are LGHNA and YNFKEQ. This CDR3 comprises 16 residues. V shed 2 bases and J 0 bases; nucleotides not matched to a gene: 4. For the CDR3, the DNA is TGTGCCAGCAGCCAATTTAGCGGGGGGAGCTCCTACGAGCAGTACTTC. It encodes CASSQFSGGSSYEQYF.

The chain combines TRBV5-6 with TRBJ2-3, with TRBD2 matching 7 bases. The V gene end was trimmed by 0 bases and the J gene end by 2 bases; junction bases not matched to a gene: 3. There are 15 residues in the CDR3. Per the germline V gene, CDR1 is SGHDT and CDR2 is YYEEEE. CDR3 nucleotides: TGTGCCAGCAGCTTGGTCGCGGGAGCCACAGATACGCAGTATTTT. Translating it yields CASSLVAGATDTQYF.

The CDR3 DNA is TGTGCCATCAGTGGGGGACAGAACACTGAAGCTTTCTTT. This gives the protein CAISGGQNTEAFF. V is TRBV10-3 and J is TRBJ1-1; D perhaps matches TRBD1 (6 bases). Looked up from germline, CDR1 is ENHRY and CDR2 is SYGVKD. Trimming removed 4 bases at V and 1 base at J, with 7 bases between. The CDR3 covers 13 residues.

J is TRBJ2-7 and V is TRBV3-1 (or the pseudogene TRBV3-2); 9 bases align to TRBD1. Germline trimming cut 0 bases from V and 6 bases from J; bases unmatched to any gene: 12. The CDR3 runs to 17 residues. Germline assignment: CDR1 LGHDT and CDR2 YNNKEL (reference sequence). The CDR3: CASSQDSRTGELIEQYF. The CDR3 DNA is TGTGCCAGCAGCCAAGATTCGAGGACAGGGGAACTCATCGAGCAGTACTTC.